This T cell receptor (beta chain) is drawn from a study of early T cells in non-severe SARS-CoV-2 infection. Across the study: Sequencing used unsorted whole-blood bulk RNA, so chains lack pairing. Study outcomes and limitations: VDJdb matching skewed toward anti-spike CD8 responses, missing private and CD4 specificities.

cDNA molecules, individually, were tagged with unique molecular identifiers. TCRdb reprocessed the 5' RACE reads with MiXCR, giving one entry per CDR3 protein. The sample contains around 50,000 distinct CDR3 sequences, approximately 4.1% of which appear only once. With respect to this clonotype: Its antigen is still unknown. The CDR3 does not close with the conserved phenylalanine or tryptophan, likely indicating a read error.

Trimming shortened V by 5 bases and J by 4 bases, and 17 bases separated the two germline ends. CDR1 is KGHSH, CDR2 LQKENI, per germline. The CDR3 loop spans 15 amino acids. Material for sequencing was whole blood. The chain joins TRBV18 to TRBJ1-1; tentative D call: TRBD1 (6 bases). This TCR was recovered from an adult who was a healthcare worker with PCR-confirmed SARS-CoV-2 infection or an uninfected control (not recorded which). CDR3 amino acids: CASSSKTGARTEAFI. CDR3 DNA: TGTGCCAGCTCAAGCAAAACGGGGGCGCGCACTGAAGCTTTCATT.